This T cell receptor (beta chain) was captured in a study of breast tumors, draining lymph nodes, adjacent tissues. TCRdb fed the multiplex PCR reads into MiXCR, producing one record per CDR3 protein. Altogether about 230,000 distinct CDR3 sequences are present, roughly 30% being singletons, with the ten largest covering 1.2% to 1.5%. Study-level points and caveats: Tumor repertoires ranked between lymph nodes and nontumor tissue in diversity, with V and J gene preferences.

CDR3 length: 13 amino acids. V was pared by 4 bases and J by 2 bases, with 9 bases between. The germline CDR1 and CDR2 sequences are MDHEN and SYDVKM. Breast cancer patients provided tissue from their axillary draining lymph nodes. This clonotype was detected ten times or more. What it binds is not known. The chain employs TRBV28 and TRBJ2-7; D uncertain. Sequencing was carried out using axillary lymph node tissue. The clonotype was recovered from a female donor with breast cancer. Some clones in this sample may be carry-over from other donors' samples. CDR3 in amino acids: CASSSMGPYEQYF. CDR3 in DNA: TGTGCCAGCAGTTCGATGGGCCCCTACGAGCAGTACTTC.